This T cell receptor beta chain is from a study of tissue T cells after allogeneic stem cell transplantation. Whole-study findings and limits: In patients and mice, blood and spleen missed much of tissue repertoire.

CDR3 length: 16 residues. Trimming removed 0 bases at V and 2 bases at J, with 13 bases between. CDR1 and CDR2 from the germline V gene are SGHNT and YYREEE (reference sequence). Profiling relied on immunoSEQ multiplex PCR, and the TCRdb table lists in-frame clones only, not all of them. The repertoire holds around 5,300 clones, over 60% seen once, with about 7.7% in the top ten. Of note for this clone: The antigen remains unidentified.

The TCR sequence derives from a female donor older than 55 with lung cancer. The sample consisted of tissue from the colon, taken at autopsy. The rearrangement links TRBV5-4 to TRBJ2-3, with a weak D call TRBD1 (6 bases). The CDR3 loop is CASSLEGTRYTDTQYF. The CDR3 DNA reads TGTGCCAGCAGCTTGGAGGGGACACGGTACACAGATACGCAGTATTTT. Combining the CDR3 with reference TRBV5-4 and TRBJ2-3 gives the whole variable domain ETGVTQSPTHLIKTRGQQVTLRCSSQSGHNTVSWYQQALGQGPQFIFQYYREEENGRGNFPPRFSGLQFPNYSSELNVNALELDDSALYLCASSLEGTRYTDTQYFGPGTRLTVL.